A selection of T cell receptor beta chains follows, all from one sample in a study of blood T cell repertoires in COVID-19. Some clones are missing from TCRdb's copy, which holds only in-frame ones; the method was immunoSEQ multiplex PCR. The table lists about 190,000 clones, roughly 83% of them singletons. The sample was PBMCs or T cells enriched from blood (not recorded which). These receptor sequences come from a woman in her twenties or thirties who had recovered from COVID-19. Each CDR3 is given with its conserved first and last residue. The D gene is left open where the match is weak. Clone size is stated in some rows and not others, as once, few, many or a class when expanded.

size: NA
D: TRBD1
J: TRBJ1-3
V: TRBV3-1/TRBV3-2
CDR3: CASSLTTGGYGNTIYF
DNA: TGTGCCAGCAGCCTAACTACAGGGGGCTATGGAAACACCATATATTTT

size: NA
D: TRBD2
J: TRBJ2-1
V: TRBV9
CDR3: CASSFTSGSYNEQFF
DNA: TGTGCCAGCAGCTTTACTAGCGGTTCCTACAATGAGCAGTTCTTC

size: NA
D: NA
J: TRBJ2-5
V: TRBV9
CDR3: CASSGGGSGRFTETQYF
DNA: TGTGCCAGCAGCGGTGGAGGGTCGGGACGGTTCACAGAGACCCAGTACTTC

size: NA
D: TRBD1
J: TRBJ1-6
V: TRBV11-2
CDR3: CASSSPGQGRNSPLHF
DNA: TGTGCCAGCAGCTCACCGGGACAGGGGCGGAATTCACCCCTCCACTTT

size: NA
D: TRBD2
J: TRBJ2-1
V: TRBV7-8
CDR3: CASSPSREAGVGGEQFF
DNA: TGTGCCAGCAGTCCTAGCCGTGAGGCGGGAGTCGGAGGTGAGCAGTTCTTC

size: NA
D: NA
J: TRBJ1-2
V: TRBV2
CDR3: CASSEAGGRRVGDYGYTF
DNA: TGTGCCAGCAGTGAAGCAGGAGGGCGAAGGGTAGGAGACTATGGCTACACCTTC

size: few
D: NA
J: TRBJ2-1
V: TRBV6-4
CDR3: CASSPGSYNEQFF
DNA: TGTGCCAGCAGTCCGGGGTCCTACAATGAGCAGTTCTTC

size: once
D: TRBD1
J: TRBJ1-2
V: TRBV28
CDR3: CASSFQGAGGYTF
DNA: TGTGCCAGCAGTTTCCAGGGGGCGGGTGGCTACACCTTC

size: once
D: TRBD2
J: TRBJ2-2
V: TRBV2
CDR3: CASTGGPGSRGAGELFF
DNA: TGTGCCAGCACGGGAGGGCCCGGGTCCCGAGGGGCCGGGGAGCTGTTTTTT

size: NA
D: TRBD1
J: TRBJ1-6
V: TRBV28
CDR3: CASRGQGVYNSPLHF
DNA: TGTGCCAGCAGGGGGCAGGGGGTTTATAATTCACCCCTCCACTTT

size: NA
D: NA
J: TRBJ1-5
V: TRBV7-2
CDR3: CASSLETANQPQHF
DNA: TGTGCCAGCAGCTTAGAGACAGCAAATCAGCCCCAGCATTTT

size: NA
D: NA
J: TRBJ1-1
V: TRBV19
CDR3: CANQNTKAFF
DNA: TGTGCCAACCAGAACACTAAAGCTTTCTTT

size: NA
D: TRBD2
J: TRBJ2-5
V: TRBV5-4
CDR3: CASSLAGGQETQYF
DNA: TGTGCCAGCAGCTTGGCGGGGGGCCAAGAGACCCAGTACTTC

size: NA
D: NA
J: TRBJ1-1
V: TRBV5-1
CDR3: CATRDNMNTEAFF
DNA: TGCGCCACCAGGGACAACATGAACACTGAAGCTTTCTTT

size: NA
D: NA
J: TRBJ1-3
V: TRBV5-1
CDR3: CASAPGGSTGNTIYF
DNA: TGCGCCAGCGCCCCCGGCGGTTCAACTGGAAACACCATATATTTT

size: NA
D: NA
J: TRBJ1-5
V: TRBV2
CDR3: CASSEVRTYSNQPQHF
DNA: TGTGCCAGCAGTGAAGTCAGGACATATAGCAATCAGCCCCAGCATTTT

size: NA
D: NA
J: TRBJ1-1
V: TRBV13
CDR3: CASSSPGHLRTEAFF
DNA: TGTGCCAGCAGCTCCCCGGGACACCTCAGAACTGAAGCTTTCTTT

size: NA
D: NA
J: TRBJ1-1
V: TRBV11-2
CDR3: CASTPGGVEAFF
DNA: TGTGCCAGCACCCCGGGCGGGGTAGAAGCTTTCTTT

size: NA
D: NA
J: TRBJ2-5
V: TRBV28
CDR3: CASGTNGETQYF
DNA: TGTGCCAGCGGGACAAACGGGGAGACCCAGTACTTC

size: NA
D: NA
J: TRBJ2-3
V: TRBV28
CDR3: CASSYTGDTQYF
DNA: TGTGCCAGCAGTTACACCGGGGATACGCAGTATTTT

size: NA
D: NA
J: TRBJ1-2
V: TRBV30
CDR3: CAWSVGAANYGYTF
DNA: TGTGCCTGGAGTGTGGGGGCTGCGAACTATGGCTACACCTTC

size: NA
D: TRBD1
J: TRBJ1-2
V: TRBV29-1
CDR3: CSVYLTGLRVDGYTF
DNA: TGCAGCGTTTACCTGACAGGGTTGAGGGTTGATGGCTACACCTTC

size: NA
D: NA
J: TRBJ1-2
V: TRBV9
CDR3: CASSGPLGYGYTF
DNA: TGTGCCAGCAGCGGCCCCCTAGGCTATGGCTACACCTTC

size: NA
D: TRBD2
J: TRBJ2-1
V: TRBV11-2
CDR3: CASTRLAGVSYNEQFF
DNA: TGTGCCAGCACCAGACTAGCGGGAGTGTCCTACAATGAGCAGTTCTTC

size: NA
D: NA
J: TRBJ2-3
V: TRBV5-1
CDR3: CASSSPSTDTQYF
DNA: TGCGCCAGCAGCTCCCCTAGCACAGATACGCAGTATTTT

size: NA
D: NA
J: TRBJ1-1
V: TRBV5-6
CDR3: CASNFFAGVGTEAFF
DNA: TGTGCCAGCAACTTTTTCGCAGGGGTAGGAACTGAAGCTTTCTTT

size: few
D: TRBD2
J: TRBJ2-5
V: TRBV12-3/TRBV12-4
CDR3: CASTGGVQETQYF
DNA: TGTGCCAGCACGGGGGGAGTCCAAGAGACCCAGTACTTC

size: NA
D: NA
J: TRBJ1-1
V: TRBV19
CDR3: CASSIWDIATDAEAFF
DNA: TGTGCCAGTAGTATCTGGGACATAGCCACCGATGCTGAAGCTTTCTTT

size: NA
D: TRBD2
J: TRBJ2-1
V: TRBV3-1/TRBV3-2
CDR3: CASSPERRLAGGPSYNEQFF
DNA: TGTGCCAGCAGCCCCGAAAGGCGACTAGCGGGGGGGCCATCCTACAATGAGCAGTTCTTC

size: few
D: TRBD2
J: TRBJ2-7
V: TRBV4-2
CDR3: CASSQSLAGANYEQYF
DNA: TGTGCCAGCAGCCAATCGCTAGCGGGAGCAAACTACGAGCAGTACTTC

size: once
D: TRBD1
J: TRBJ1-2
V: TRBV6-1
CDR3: CASSEGQGSYTF
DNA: TGTGCCAGCAGTGAGGGACAGGGGAGCTACACCTTC

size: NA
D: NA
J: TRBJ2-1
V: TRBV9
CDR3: CASSARESEQFF
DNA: TGTGCCAGCAGCGCGAGGGAAAGTGAGCAGTTCTTC

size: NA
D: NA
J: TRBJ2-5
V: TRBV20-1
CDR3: CSERGSETQYF
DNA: TGCAGTGAACGGGGGAGCGAGACCCAGTACTTC

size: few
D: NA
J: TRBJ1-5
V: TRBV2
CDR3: CASSESRQPQHF
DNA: TGTGCCAGCAGTGAAAGCAGGCAGCCCCAGCATTTT

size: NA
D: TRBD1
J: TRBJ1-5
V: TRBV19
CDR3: CASSPGQDWEPQHF
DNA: TGTGCCAGTAGCCCAGGACAGGACTGGGAGCCCCAGCATTTT

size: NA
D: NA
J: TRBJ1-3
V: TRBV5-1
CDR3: CASSLAGVGNTIYF
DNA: TGCGCCAGCAGCTTGGCAGGGGTCGGAAACACCATATATTTT

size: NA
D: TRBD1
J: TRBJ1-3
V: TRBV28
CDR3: CASLSDRISGNTIYF
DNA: TGTGCCAGCCTCTCGGACAGGATATCTGGAAACACCATATATTTT